One and the same sample provided the 8 T cell receptor beta chains below, sequenced in a study of T-cell reconstitution after alpha-beta-depleted transplantation in children. This sample's TCRbeta library carried unique molecular identifier barcodes. Using its own MiXCR run on the PCR reads, TCRdb lists one record per CDR3 protein. The repertoire holds 700,000 to 950,000 distinct CDR3 sequences, about 15% seen once, with around 4.5% in the top ten. The sequences come from PBMCs, mostly from graft donor cells, collected 360 days after TCRalphabeta/CD19-depleted stem cell transplant. These TCRs come from a male patient younger than 18 who had a stem cell transplant for acute lymphoblastic leukemia, so the T cells may come from the graft donor.

The genes are TRBV7-3 and TRBJ2-1, with 7 bases that match TRBD2. The CDR3 sequence is 15 residues long. V was pared by 5 bases and J by 8 bases, with 12 bases of the junction left unmatched. Germline assignment: CDR1 SGHTA and CDR2 FQGTGA. The CDR3 DNA reads TGTGCCAGCAGCCCGGGACTAACGGGACTCGATGAGCAGTTCTTC. Translating it yields CASSPGLTGLDEQFF. The full variable domain, rest sourced from reference TRBV7-3 and TRBJ2-1, is GAGVSQTPSNKVTEKGKYVELRCDPISGHTALYWYRQSLGQGPEFLIYFQGTGAADDSGLPNDRFFAVRPEGSVSTLKIQRTERGDSAVYLCASSPGLTGLDEQFFGPGTRLTVL.

This clonotype appeared a few times. The V and J genes are TRBV19 and TRBJ2-3, with unresolved D. Trimming pared 4 bases from V and 0 bases from J, leaving 11 bases between. The CDR3 has 15 residues. Germline assignment: CDR1 LNHDA and CDR2 SQIVND (reference sequence). CDR3 sequence: CASSTLGESTDTQYF. The DNA for the CDR3 is TGTGCCAGTAGTACCCTCGGAGAAAGCACAGATACGCAGTATTTT.

Many counts were recorded for this clonotype. The chain is built from TRBV4-1 and TRBJ2-1; the match to TRBD1 covers 8 bases. The CDR3 is made up of 17 amino acids. Losses at the gene ends were 1 base for V and 3 bases for J; bases not matched to a gene: 8. Germline V gene sequence: CDR1 MGHRA, CDR2 YSYEKL. CDR3 DNA sequence: TGCGCCAGCAGCCAAGCTACGGGACAGGCGTTCTACAATGAGCAGTTCTTC. As protein: CASSQATGQAFYNEQFF.

The gene calls are TRBV4-1 and TRBJ2-7, with D unresolved. The CDR3 runs 14 residues. CDR1 MGHRA and CDR2 YSYEKL come from the germline V gene. With 0 bases removed from V and 7 bases from J, the gap between germline ends came to 13 bases. This CDR3 reads CASSQDSSGWEQYF. For the CDR3, the DNA is TGCGCCAGCAGCCAAGATTCTTCCGGGTGGGAGCAGTACTTC.

This clonotype was found a few times. V gene TRBV10-3 combines with J gene TRBJ2-1; 9 bases are a match to TRBD1. The length of the CDR3 is 13 residues. V lost 10 bases to trimming and J lost 7 bases; unmatched junction nucleotides: 8. Germline V gene sequence: CDR1 ENHRY, CDR2 SYGVKD. The CDR3 region has the DNA TGTGCCAGCCGGGACAGGGAAGAAAATGAGCAGTTCTTC. It codes for CASRDREENEQFF.

This clonotype was counted between two and nine times. V usage is TRBV28 and J usage is TRBJ1-1; D gene ambiguous. This CDR3 spans 14 amino acids. Per the germline V gene, CDR1 is MDHEN and CDR2 is SYDVKM. V lost 5 bases to trimming and J lost 4 bases, with 14 bases between them. CDR3 in amino acids: CASSASIRGTEAFF. The CDR3, as DNA: TGTGCCAGCAGTGCATCTATCAGAGGCACTGAAGCTTTCTTT.

The V call is TRBV5-1, the J call TRBJ2-5; the D gene is possibly TRBD1 (5 bases). This CDR3 spans 16 amino acids. CDR1 is SGHRS and CDR2 is YFSETQ in the germline V gene. V shed 0 bases and J shed 5 bases, with 17 bases lying between them. In DNA form, the CDR3 reads TGCGCCAGCAGCTTGGACCCCTCTGGGGCGATGGAGACCCAGTACTTC. It yields the protein CASSLDPSGAMETQYF.

This clonotype was detected only a few times. V gene TRBV2 combines with J gene TRBJ2-7, with D perhaps matching TRBD1 (5 bases). The germline V and J ends were trimmed by 2 bases and 2 bases, with 16 bases remaining between them. CDR1 SNHLY and CDR2 FYNNEI come from the germline V gene. The CDR3 contains 16 residues. The CDR3, as DNA: TGTGCCAGCAGTGAACTGGTTGGGGCAGGAGCCTACGAGCAGTACTTC. Its translation: CASSELVGAGAYEQYF.